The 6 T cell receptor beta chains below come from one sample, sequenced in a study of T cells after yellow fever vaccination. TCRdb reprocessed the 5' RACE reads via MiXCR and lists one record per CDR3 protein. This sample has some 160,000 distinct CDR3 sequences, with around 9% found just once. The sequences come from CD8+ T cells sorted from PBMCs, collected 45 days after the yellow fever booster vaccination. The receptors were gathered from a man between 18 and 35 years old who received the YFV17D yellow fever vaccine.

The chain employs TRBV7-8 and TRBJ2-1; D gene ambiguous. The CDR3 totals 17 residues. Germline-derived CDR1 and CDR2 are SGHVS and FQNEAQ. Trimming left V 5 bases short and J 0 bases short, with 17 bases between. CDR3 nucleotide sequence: TGTGCCAGCAGCGCCGGCGTGTGGGTATCCTCCTACAATGAGCAGTTCTTC. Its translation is CASSAGVWVSSYNEQFF.

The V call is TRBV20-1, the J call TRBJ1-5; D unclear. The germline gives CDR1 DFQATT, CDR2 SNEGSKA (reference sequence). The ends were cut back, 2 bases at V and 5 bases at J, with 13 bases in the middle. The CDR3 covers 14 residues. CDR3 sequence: CSARYRNTHQPQHF. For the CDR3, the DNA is TGCAGTGCTAGATATAGAAATACCCATCAGCCCCAGCATTTT.

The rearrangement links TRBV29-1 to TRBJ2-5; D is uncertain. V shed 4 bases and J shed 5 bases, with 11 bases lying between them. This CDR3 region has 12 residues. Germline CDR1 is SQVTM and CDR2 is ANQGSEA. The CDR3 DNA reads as TGCAGCGTTGCACCCTCCCCTGAGACCCAGTACTTC. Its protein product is CSVAPSPETQYF.

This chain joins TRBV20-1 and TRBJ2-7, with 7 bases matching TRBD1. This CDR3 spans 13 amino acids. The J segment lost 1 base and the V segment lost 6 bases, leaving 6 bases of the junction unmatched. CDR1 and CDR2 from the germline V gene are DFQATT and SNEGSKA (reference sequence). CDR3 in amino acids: CSALMDRSYEQYV. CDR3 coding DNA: TGCAGTGCACTTATGGACAGGTCCTACGAGCAGTACGTC.

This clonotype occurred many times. Here the CDR3 reads CASSHGGGPGRTDTQYF. DNA of the CDR3: TGTGCCAGCAGCCATGGTGGGGGCCCTGGTCGGACAGATACGCAGTATTTT. This chain connects TRBV4-2 to TRBJ2-3, with D perhaps TRBD1 (6 bases). V was trimmed by 3 bases and J by 3 bases, leaving 19 bases between them. There are 17 residues in the CDR3. Germline-derived CDR1 and CDR2 are LGHNA and YNFKEQ.

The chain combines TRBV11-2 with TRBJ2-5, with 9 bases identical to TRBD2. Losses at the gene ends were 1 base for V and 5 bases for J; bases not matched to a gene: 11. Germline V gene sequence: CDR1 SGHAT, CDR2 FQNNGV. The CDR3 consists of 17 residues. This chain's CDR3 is CASSLGQRGAVWETQYF. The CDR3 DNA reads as TGTGCCAGCAGCTTAGGCCAGCGGGGGGCTGTCTGGGAGACCCAGTACTTC.